This T cell receptor (beta chain) was identified in a study of blood T cells in healthy people across ages. For the second PCR, which ran for 7 to 11 cycles, a sample-barcoded 5' primer and a J-beta primer mix were used. In TCRdb, the 5' RACE reads were re-called with MiXCR into one record per CDR3 protein. The table includes roughly 1,100,000 distinct CDR3 sequences, under 30% detected once. Germline V gene data show CDR1 as SGHVS and CDR2 as FNYEAQ. Trimming removed 1 base from V and 8 bases from J, with 11 bases in between. The CDR3 is made up of 13 amino acids. The same sample was also used in a study of T cells of mothers and their children.

The clonotype originates from a girl aged 2 to 9 in good health. The sample taken for sequencing was blood. The rearrangement links TRBV7-6 to TRBJ1-1; no reliable D call. CDR3 amino acids: CASSLDGPAEAFF. The CDR3 bases are TGTGCCAGCAGCTTAGATGGGCCAGCAGAAGCTTTCTTT.